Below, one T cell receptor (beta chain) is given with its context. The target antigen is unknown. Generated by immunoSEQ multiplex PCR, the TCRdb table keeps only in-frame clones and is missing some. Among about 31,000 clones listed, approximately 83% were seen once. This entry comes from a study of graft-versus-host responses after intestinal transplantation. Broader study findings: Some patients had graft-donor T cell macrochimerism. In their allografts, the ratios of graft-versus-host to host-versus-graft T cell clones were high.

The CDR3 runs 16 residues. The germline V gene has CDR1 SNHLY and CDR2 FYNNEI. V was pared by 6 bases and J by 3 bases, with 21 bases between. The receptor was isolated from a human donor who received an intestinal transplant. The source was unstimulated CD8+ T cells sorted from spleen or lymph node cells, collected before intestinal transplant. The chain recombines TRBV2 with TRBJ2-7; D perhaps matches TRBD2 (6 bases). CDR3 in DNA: TGTGCCAGCAGCTCCCGAGCAGGGAGGCTGATCTACGAGCAGTACTTC. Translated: CASSSRAGRLIYEQYF.